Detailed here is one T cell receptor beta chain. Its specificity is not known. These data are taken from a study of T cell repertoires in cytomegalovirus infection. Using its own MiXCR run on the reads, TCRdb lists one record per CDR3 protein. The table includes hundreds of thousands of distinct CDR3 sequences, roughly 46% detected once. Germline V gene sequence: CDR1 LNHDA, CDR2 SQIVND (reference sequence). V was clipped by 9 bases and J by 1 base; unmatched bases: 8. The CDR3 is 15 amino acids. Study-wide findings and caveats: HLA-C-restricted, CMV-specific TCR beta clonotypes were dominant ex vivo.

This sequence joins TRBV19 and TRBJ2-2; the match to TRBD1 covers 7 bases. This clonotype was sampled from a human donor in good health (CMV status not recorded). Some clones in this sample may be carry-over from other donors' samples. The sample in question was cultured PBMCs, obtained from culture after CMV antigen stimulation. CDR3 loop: CASLDRTKNTGELFF. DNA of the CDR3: TGTGCCAGCCTGGACAGGACAAAGAACACCGGGGAGCTGTTTTTT.